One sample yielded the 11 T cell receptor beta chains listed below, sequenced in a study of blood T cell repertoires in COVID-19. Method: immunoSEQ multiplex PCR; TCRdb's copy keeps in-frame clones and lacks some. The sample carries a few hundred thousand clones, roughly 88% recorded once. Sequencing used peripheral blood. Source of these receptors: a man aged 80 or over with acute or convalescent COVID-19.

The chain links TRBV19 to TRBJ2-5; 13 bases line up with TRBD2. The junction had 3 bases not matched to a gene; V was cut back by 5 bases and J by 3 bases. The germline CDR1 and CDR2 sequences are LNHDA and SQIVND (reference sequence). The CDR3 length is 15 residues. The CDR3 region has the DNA TGTGCCAGTAGTGCCGGGACTAGCGGGAAAGAGACCCAGTACTTC. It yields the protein CASSAGTSGKETQYF.

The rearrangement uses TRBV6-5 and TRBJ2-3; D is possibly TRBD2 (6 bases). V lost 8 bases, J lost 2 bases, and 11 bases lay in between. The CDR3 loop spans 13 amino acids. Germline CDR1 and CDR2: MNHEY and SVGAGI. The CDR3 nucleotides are TGTGCCAGCGGAGGGCCAGACACAGATACGCAGTATTTT. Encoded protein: CASGGPDTDTQYF.

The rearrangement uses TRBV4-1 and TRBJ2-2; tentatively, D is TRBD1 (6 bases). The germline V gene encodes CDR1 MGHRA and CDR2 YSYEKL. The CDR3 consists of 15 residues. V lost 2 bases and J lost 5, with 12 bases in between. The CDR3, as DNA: TGCGCCAGCAGCCAACCGGGACATACGACCGGGGAGCTGTTTTTT. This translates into CASSQPGHTTGELFF.

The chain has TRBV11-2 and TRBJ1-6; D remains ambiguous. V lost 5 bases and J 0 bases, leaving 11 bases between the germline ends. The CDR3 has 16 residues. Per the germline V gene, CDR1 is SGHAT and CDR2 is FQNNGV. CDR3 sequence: CASSLVVSSYNSPLHF. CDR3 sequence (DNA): TGTGCCAGCAGCCTAGTAGTATCCTCCTATAATTCACCCCTCCACTTT.

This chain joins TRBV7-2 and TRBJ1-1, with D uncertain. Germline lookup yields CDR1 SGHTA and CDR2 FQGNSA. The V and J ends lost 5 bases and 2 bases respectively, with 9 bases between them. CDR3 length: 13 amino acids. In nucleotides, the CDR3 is TGTGCCAGCAGCCACGGAGGTAACACTGAAGCTTTCTTT. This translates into CASSHGGNTEAFF.

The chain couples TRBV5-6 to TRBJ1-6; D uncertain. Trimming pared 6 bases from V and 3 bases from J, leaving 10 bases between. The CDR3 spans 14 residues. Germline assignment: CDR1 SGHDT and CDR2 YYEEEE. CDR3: CASTASHYNSPLHF. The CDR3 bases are TGTGCCAGCACCGCCAGTCACTATAATTCACCCCTCCACTTT.

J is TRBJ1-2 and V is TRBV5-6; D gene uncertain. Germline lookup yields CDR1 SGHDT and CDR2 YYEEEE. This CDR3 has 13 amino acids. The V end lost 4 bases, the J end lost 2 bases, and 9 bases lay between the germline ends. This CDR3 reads CASSPGFNYGYTF. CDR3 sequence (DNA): TGTGCCAGCAGCCCGGGATTCAACTATGGCTACACCTTC. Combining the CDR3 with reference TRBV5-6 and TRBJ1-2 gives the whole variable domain DAGVTQSPTHLIKTRGQQVTLRCSPKSGHDTVSWYQQALGQGPQFIFQYYEEEERQRGNFPDRFSGHQFPNYSSELNVNALLLGDSALYLCASSPGFNYGYTFGSGTRLTVV.

The CDR3 reads CASSSAGGLETQYF. The DNA for the CDR3 is TGTGCCAGCAGCTCAGCGGGAGGGCTCGAGACCCAGTACTTC. The rearrangement uses TRBV5-4 and TRBJ2-5; TRBD2 matches at 10 bases. The CDR3 runs 14 residues. The germline V gene has CDR1 SGHNT and CDR2 YYREEE (reference sequence). V was clipped by 3 bases and J by 5 bases; unmatched bases: 4. The entire variable domain, with the rest obtained from reference TRBV5-4 and TRBJ2-5, is as follows: ETGVTQSPTHLIKTRGQQVTLRCSSQSGHNTVSWYQQALGQGPQFIFQYYREEENGRGNFPPRFSGLQFPNYSSELNVNALELDDSALYLCASSSAGGLETQYFGPGTRLLVL.

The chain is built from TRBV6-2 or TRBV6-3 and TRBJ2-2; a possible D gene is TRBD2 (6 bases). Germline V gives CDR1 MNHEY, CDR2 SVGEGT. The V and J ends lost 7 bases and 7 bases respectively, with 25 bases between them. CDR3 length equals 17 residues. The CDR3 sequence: CASTPLYRGGQGGELFF. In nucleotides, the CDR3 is TGTGCCAGCACCCCCCTCTACCGGGGAGGACAAGGCGGGGAGCTGTTTTTT.

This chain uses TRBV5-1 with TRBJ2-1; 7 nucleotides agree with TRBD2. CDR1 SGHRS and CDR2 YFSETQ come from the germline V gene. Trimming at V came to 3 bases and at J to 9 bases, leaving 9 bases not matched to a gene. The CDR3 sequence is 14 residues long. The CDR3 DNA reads TGCGCCAGCAGCTGGACTAGTGCCCTAGGTGAGCAGTTCTTC. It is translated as CASSWTSALGEQFF.

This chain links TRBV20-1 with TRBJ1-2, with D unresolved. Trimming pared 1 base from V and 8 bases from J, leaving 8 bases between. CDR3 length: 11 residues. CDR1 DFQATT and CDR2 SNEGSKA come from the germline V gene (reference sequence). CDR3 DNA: TGCAGTGCTAGAGTGAGAAGAGGCTACACCTTC. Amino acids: CSARVRRGYTF.